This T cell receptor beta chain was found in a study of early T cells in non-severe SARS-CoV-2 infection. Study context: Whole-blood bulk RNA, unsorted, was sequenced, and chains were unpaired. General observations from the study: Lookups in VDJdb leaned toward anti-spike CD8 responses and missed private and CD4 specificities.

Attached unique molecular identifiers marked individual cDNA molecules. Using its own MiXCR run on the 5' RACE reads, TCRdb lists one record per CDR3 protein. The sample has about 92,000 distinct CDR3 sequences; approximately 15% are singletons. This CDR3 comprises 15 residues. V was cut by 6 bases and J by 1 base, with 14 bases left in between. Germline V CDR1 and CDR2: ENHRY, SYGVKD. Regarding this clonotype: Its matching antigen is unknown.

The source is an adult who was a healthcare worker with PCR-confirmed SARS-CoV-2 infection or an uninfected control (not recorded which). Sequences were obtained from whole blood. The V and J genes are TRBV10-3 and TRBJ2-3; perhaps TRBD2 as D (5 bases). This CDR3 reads CAIRMRLGGTDTQYF. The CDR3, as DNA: TGTGCCATCAGGATGAGGTTGGGAGGCACAGATACGCAGTATTTT.